This record concerns one T cell receptor (beta chain) sequence. Enrollment of patients from Seattle took place during active infection, with longitudinal follow-up. Germline CDR1 SNHLY, CDR2 FYNNEI. The CDR3 is 15 residues long. Trimming took 10 bases from V and 8 from J, leaving 23 bases between them. This specimen belongs to a study of blood T cell repertoires in COVID-19. As for the study in general: The United States, Italy and Spain were the sources of the acute and convalescent COVID-19 samples.

Authors' methods: Amplifying reference gene primers gave estimates of nucleated cell counts. Profiled with immunoSEQ multiplex PCR; TCRdb holds only in-frame clones, not every one. Clonal size and the V and J genes are those of that table, whereas D and trimming came from the DNA. This sample has fewer than 350,000 clones, with approximately 92% found just once. The sample was peripheral blood. This chain connects TRBV2 to TRBJ2-2; a possible D gene is TRBD1 (5 bases). The sequence derives from a woman aged 30 to 39 with COVID-19, enrolled during active disease. CDR3 sequence (DNA): TGTGCCACCTCTGACAGACGAGCTTTCCCGGGGGAGCTGTTTTTT. Translating gives CATSDRRAFPGELFF.